This passage covers 8 T cell receptor beta chains from one sample sequenced in a study of CD8+ T cells in alopecia areata (dated by TCRdb to the late 2010s). Sample time point, as interpreted from the label and publication: around 28 days on oral tofacitinib. The sample's treatment or condition, from its label and the paper: oral pan-JAK inhibitor, 5-10 mg twice daily. Receptor libraries were prepared by the immunoSEQ multiplex PCR assay. RNA was extracted from all samples and reverse transcribed into cDNA, which served as template for TCR sequencing. Sourced from immuneACCESS, this table was stored by TCRdb with only in-frame sequences that have V and J called. A share of the clones is absent; for the studies checked, an unresolved V gene accounts for under half, and the remainder has no known explanation. The sample records approximately 130,000 clones, around 60% of which are singletons. Clones ranked in the top ten supply 5% to 7% of the sample.

The sequencing used CD4+ T cells sorted from blood, collected at week 4, from a patient treated with tofacitinib. The receptors shown here come from a human donor with alopecia areata.

This clone occurred a few times. The V call is TRBV9, the J call TRBJ2-1; the D is unclear. Germline assignment: CDR1 SGDLS and CDR2 YYNGEE. The CDR3 is made up of 16 amino acids. Trimming cost V 0 bases and J 0 bases, with 10 bases left between them. CDR3 coding DNA: TGTGCCAGCAGCGTAGTTATGGGCAGCTCCTACAATGAGCAGTTCTTC. Translating gives CASSVVMGSSYNEQFF.

The genes are TRBV25-1 and TRBJ2-5; a weak D match, TRBD2 (7 bases). Trimming removed 3 bases from V and 4 bases from J, with 18 bases in between. Germline-derived CDR1 and CDR2 are MGHDK and SYGVNS. This CDR3 is 16 amino acids long. CDR3 sequence (DNA): TGTGCCAGCAGTGACTCGACTATGGCGGGGGCAGAGACCCAGTACTTC. Protein: CASSDSTMAGAETQYF.

This chain joins TRBV19 and TRBJ2-7; D might be TRBD1 or TRBD2, each matching 5 bases. The V end lost 5 bases, the J end lost 2 bases, and 19 bases lay between the germline ends. CDR1 is LNHDA, CDR2 SQIVND, per germline (reference sequence). There are 16 residues in the CDR3. CDR3 residues: CASSVTGTRLPYEQYF. The DNA of the CDR3 is TGTGCCAGTAGTGTCACAGGAACTAGGCTACCCTACGAGCAGTACTTC.

This clone occurred a few times. This chain joins TRBV4-3 and TRBJ2-7; D might be TRBD1 (5 bases). Per germline, CDR1 LGHNA and CDR2 YSLEER. The germline V and J ends were trimmed by 3 bases and 5 bases, with 17 bases remaining between them. The CDR3 totals 15 residues. CDR3 amino acids: CASSHYRSRGDEQYF. The CDR3 nucleotides read TGCGCCAGCAGCCACTATAGGTCAAGGGGCGACGAGCAGTACTTC.

This chain joins TRBV11-1 and TRBJ2-1, with 12 bases identical to TRBD2. The germline CDR1 and CDR2 sequences are SGHAT and FQDESV (reference sequence). The V gene end was trimmed by 2 bases and the J gene end by 10 bases; junction bases not matched to a gene: 9. The CDR3 sequence is 16 residues long. As DNA, the CDR3 is TGTGCCAGCAGCTTATGGGGGACTAGCGGGTTGGAGGAGCAGTTCTTC. Translated, it gives CASSLWGTSGLEEQFF.

The chain carries TRBV9 and TRBJ2-5; TRBD1 matches at 9 bases. V lost 5 bases, J lost 5 bases, and 7 bases stayed unmatched. Germline V gives CDR1 SGDLS, CDR2 YYNGEE. This CDR3 is 14 amino acids long. The CDR3 protein is CASSSTQGAETQYF. The CDR3 DNA reads TGTGCCAGCAGTTCAACACAGGGGGCGGAGACCCAGTACTTC.

This rearrangement joins TRBV9 to TRBJ1-2; D gene unclear. The CDR3 totals 11 residues. Looked up from germline, CDR1 is SGDLS and CDR2 is YYNGEE. The V gene lost 3 bases and the J gene lost 3 bases, with 3 bases spanning the gap. The CDR3 spells CASSGHYGYTF. The CDR3 DNA reads TGTGCCAGCAGCGGACACTATGGCTACACCTTC.

The chain links TRBV9 to TRBJ1-1, with D possibly being TRBD1 (5 bases). The length of the CDR3 is 13 residues. The V end lost 1 base, the J end lost 6 bases, and 10 bases lay between the germline ends. Germline lookup yields CDR1 SGDLS and CDR2 YYNGEE. CDR3 DNA sequence: TGTGCCAGCAGCGTACAGGTGGGGGCTGAAGCTTTCTTT. This sequence encodes CASSVQVGAEAFF.